This entry lists 26 T cell receptor beta chains sequenced from one sample in a study of spatial heterogeneity in lung cancer. TCRdb reanalysed the 5' RACE reads using MiXCR and keeps one entry per CDR3 protein. The profile shows around 110,000 distinct CDR3 sequences, more than 9% of them singletons. Time point described: blood at routine non-recurrence follow-up after resection. The sequenced material consisted of unsorted whole RNA from tumor, nontumor lung or frozen PBMC. The source was PBMCs, collected at follow-up. The receptors were sampled from a male donor with early-stage non-small cell lung cancer.

This chain uses TRBV24-1 with TRBJ2-5, with a tentative D call TRBD1 (5 bases). CDR3 length: 15 amino acids. V dropped 2 bases and J dropped 2 bases, with 11 bases sitting between them. In germline, CDR1 is KGHDR, CDR2 SFDVKD. This chain's CDR3 is CATSDYRTPQETQYF. The DNA of the CDR3 is TGTGCCACCAGTGATTATAGGACACCACAAGAGACCCAGTACTTC.

This chain joins TRBV9 and TRBJ1-6; 8 bases match TRBD1. Germline V gene sequence: CDR1 SGDLS, CDR2 YYNGEE. CDR3 size: 13 residues. The V gene end was trimmed by 8 bases and the J gene end by 9 bases; junction bases not matched to a gene: 7. CDR3 bases: TGTGCCAGTACAGGACAGGGCGGTTCACCCCTCCACTTT. The encoded protein is CASTGQGGSPLHF. Full variable domain (rest looked up from reference TRBV9 and TRBJ1-6): DSGVTQTPKHLITATGQRVTLRCSPRSGDLSVYWYQQSLDQGLQFLIQYYNGEERAKGNILERFSAQQFPDLHSELNLSSLELGDSALYFCASTGQGGSPLHFGNGTRLTVT.

This clonotype was observed at least ten times. V usage is TRBV7-6 and J usage is TRBJ2-7; perhaps TRBD2 as D (7 bases). The CDR3 totals 16 residues. The germline CDR1 and CDR2 sequences are SGHVS and FNYEAQ. Trimming pared 0 bases from V and 1 base from J, leaving 13 bases between. The DNA for the CDR3 is TGTGCCAGCAGCTTAGCGGGGGGGGCAGGGTCCTACGAGCAGTACTTC. Translated: CASSLAGGAGSYEQYF.

This clonotype has ten or more counts. The chain employs TRBV7-6 and TRBJ2-7; maybe TRBD1 (5 bases). Germline assignment: CDR1 SGHVS and CDR2 FNYEAQ. Trimming removed 5 bases from V and 6 bases from J, with 17 bases in between. The CDR3 loop spans 14 amino acids. CDR3 sequence reads: CASSKKEQGAEQYF. The CDR3 bases are TGTGCCAGCAGCAAGAAGGAACAAGGGGCCGAGCAGTACTTC. The variable domain in full, completed from reference TRBV7-6 and TRBJ2-7, reads GAGVSQSPRYKVTKRGQDVALRCDPISGHVSLYWYRQALGQGPEFLTYFNYEAQQDKSGLPNDRFSAERPEGSISTLTIQRTEQRDSAMYRCASSKKEQGAEQYFGPGTRLTVT.

This clonotype was seen at least ten times. The rearrangement links TRBV10-3 to TRBJ1-2; D unclear. V gave up 7 bases and J gave up 3 bases, with 15 bases separating them. The germline V gene encodes CDR1 ENHRY and CDR2 SYGVKD. CDR3 length equals 14 residues. The chain's CDR3 is CAITPGKGHYGYTF. In DNA form, the CDR3 reads TGTGCCATCACCCCGGGGAAGGGTCACTATGGCTACACCTTC.

The CDR3 nucleotides read TGTGCCAGCAGAGACAGGGTCCGGGAGACCCAGTACTTC. Amino acid sequence: CASRDRVRETQYF. The chain recombines TRBV3-1 with TRBJ2-5; TRBD1 agrees at 7 bases. This CDR3 spans 13 amino acids. Germline CDR1 is LGHDT and CDR2 is YNNKEL (reference sequence). The V and J ends lost 6 bases and 5 bases, in that order; junction bases with no gene match: 6.

This clonotype was picked up a small number of times. This sequence joins TRBV3-1 and TRBJ2-2; D remains ambiguous. Per germline, CDR1 LGHDT and CDR2 YNNKEL (reference sequence). The CDR3 sequence is 14 residues long. Deletions cut 0 bases from V and 5 bases from J, with 7 bases between. The DNA for the CDR3 is TGTGCCAGCAGCCAAGATATCAGTACCGGGGAGCTGTTTTTT. Translating it yields CASSQDISTGELFF.

This chain uses TRBV7-2 with TRBJ1-3; maybe TRBD1 (5 bases). This CDR3 spans 15 amino acids. CDR1 and CDR2 from the germline V gene are SGHTA and FQGNSA. Deletions cut 2 bases from V and 2 bases from J, with 10 bases between. The CDR3 DNA reads TGTGCCAGCAGCTTAACTAGGGGTGCTGGAAACACCATATATTTT. This translates into CASSLTRGAGNTIYF.

The chain carries TRBV28 and TRBJ1-2; TRBD1 is a possible D gene (6 bases). Looked up from germline, CDR1 is MDHEN and CDR2 is SYDVKM. V dropped 7 bases and J dropped 5 bases, with 14 bases sitting between them. This CDR3 is built from 13 residues. As DNA, the CDR3 is TGTGCCAGCATGGACCAGGACAGATATGGCTACACCTTC. Its translation: CASMDQDRYGYTF.

This clonotype has a count of ten or more. V and J are TRBV7-8 and TRBJ1-6; TRBD1 agrees at 9 bases. CDR1 is SGHVS and CDR2 is FQNEAQ in the germline V gene. CDR3 size: 18 residues. V lost 5 bases and J lost 9; bases outside the gene matches: 17. The CDR3 nucleotides read TGTGCCAGCAGCAAAGTGCTCCCACAGGGGGCGCGAAGTTCACCCCTCCACTTT. Encoded protein: CASSKVLPQGARSSPLHF.

The chain links TRBV4-1 to TRBJ1-5, with TRBD1 as a possible D gene (5 bases). This CDR3 contains 15 residues. Deletions cut 3 bases from V and 5 bases from J, with 14 bases between. CDR1 and CDR2 from the germline V gene are MGHRA and YSYEKL. Written as DNA, the CDR3 is TGCGCCAGCAGCCAGGGTAACAGGCCAGATCAGCCCCAGCATTTT. It specifies CASSQGNRPDQPQHF.

This clonotype was seen more than once but under ten times. The chain is built from TRBV6-1 and TRBJ2-7, with unresolved D. The CDR3 extends over 13 amino acids. CDR1 and CDR2 from the germline V gene are MNHNS and SASEGT. V was shortened by 4 bases and J by 2 bases, with 9 bases between the two germline ends. The CDR3 loop is CASSVPTTYEQYF. Written as DNA, the CDR3 is TGTGCCAGCAGTGTCCCGACCACCTACGAGCAGTACTTC.

This clonotype showed up just a few times. The chain has TRBV7-8 and TRBJ2-1; D gene unclear. The germline gives CDR1 SGHVS, CDR2 FQNEAQ. This CDR3 spans 14 amino acids. Trimming took 8 bases from V and 0 from J, leaving 11 bases between them. Written as DNA, the CDR3 is TGTGCCAGCCGAAGAGTGAGCTCCTACAATGAGCAGTTCTTC. Translated: CASRRVSSYNEQFF.

The rearrangement joins TRBV5-5 to TRBJ1-5; 7 bases map to TRBD1. CDR3 length: 13 residues. V lost 3 bases to trimming and J lost 7 bases; unmatched junction nucleotides: 4. CDR1 SGHKS and CDR2 YYEKEE come from the germline V gene (reference sequence). In DNA form, the CDR3 reads TGTGCCAGCAGCTCGGACAGGATCCAGCCCCAGCATTTT. This translates into CASSSDRIQPQHF.

There are many counts of this clonotype. The chain joins TRBV6-1 to TRBJ2-7; D gene ambiguous. The length of the CDR3 is 12 residues. Trimming cost V 0 bases and J 5 bases, with 5 bases left between them. Germline lookup yields CDR1 MNHNS and CDR2 SASEGT. CDR3 in DNA: TGTGCCAGCAGTGAAGCGCGACACGAGCAGTACTTC. It translates to CASSEARHEQYF.

This clonotype was found many times. The chain combines TRBV6-5 with TRBJ1-1, with TRBD1 matching over 7 bases. V lost 2 bases and J lost 3; bases outside the gene matches: 0. The germline CDR1 and CDR2 sequences are MNHEY and SVGAGI. The CDR3 has 13 residues. Here the CDR3 reads CASSYQGDTEAFF. The CDR3 nucleotides are TGTGCCAGCAGTTACCAGGGGGACACTGAAGCTTTCTTT.

This clonotype was observed a handful of times. The chain couples TRBV20-1 to TRBJ2-7, with D perhaps matching TRBD1 or TRBD2 (6 bases each). With 4 bases removed from V and 2 bases from J, the gap between germline ends came to 12 bases. The CDR3 sequence is 13 residues long. CDR1 DFQATT and CDR2 SNEGSKA come from the germline V gene (reference sequence). In DNA form, the CDR3 reads TGCAGTGCTACTGGAGGGGGAACCTACGAGCAGTACTTC. Amino acid sequence: CSATGGGTYEQYF.

At least ten counts were recorded for this clonotype. This chain links TRBV5-1 with TRBJ2-6; no definite D call. The CDR3 has 15 amino acids. Trimming took off 0 bases at V and 2 bases at J, with 6 bases between the two ends. Germline values: CDR1 SGHRS, CDR2 YFSETQ. CDR3 loop: CASSLGSPGANVLTF. The CDR3 region has the DNA TGCGCCAGCAGCTTGGGCAGCCCTGGGGCCAACGTCCTGACTTTC.

This clonotype was counted between two and nine times. The junction differs from germline at one of its ends, possibly a read error. The genes are TRBV7-7 and TRBJ2-1; D perhaps matches TRBD2 (6 bases). The germline V gene encodes CDR1 SSHAT and CDR2 FNYEAQ (reference sequence). The CDR3 is made up of 13 amino acids. This CDR3 reads CASSQRADNEQFF. CDR3 coding DNA: TGTGCTAGCAGTCAGCGGGCCGACAATGAGCAGTTCTTC.

The V call is TRBV19, the J call TRBJ2-6; perhaps TRBD1 as D (6 bases). Between the trimmed V and J ends, which lost 7 bases and 2 bases, there was a span of 9 bases. Germline loops: CDR1 LNHDA, CDR2 SQIVND (reference sequence). The CDR3 length is 14 residues. The CDR3 spells CASTNRAGANVLTF. In nucleotides, the CDR3 is TGTGCCAGTACCAACAGGGCTGGGGCCAACGTCCTGACTTTC.

This chain joins TRBV19 and TRBJ2-3; 7 positions agree with TRBD2. With 2 bases clipped from V and 2 bases from J, the junction kept 4 bases outside the gene matches. This CDR3 is 15 amino acids long. In germline, CDR1 is LNHDA, CDR2 SQIVND (reference sequence). Here the CDR3 reads CASSIQRGPTDTQYF. The CDR3 DNA reads TGTGCCAGTAGTATACAGCGGGGCCCCACAGATACGCAGTATTTT.

This sequence joins TRBV20-1 and TRBJ2-5; D not certain. Trimming pared 2 bases from V and 0 bases from J, leaving 13 bases between. CDR3 length: 15 residues. Per the germline V gene, CDR1 is DFQATT and CDR2 is SNEGSKA (reference sequence). In nucleotides, the CDR3 is TGCAGTGCTAGACCCCTGGGCAGGTACCAAGAGACCCAGTACTTC. It translates to CSARPLGRYQETQYF.

This clonotype was recorded at least ten times. The rearrangement joins TRBV9 to TRBJ1-4, with 8 bases lining up with TRBD1. The CDR3 consists of 16 residues. Per the germline V gene, CDR1 is SGDLS and CDR2 is YYNGEE. Trimming at V came to 0 bases and at J to 1 base, leaving 2 bases not matched to a gene. The CDR3 DNA follows: TGTGCCAGCAGCGTAGGCACAGGGGGAACTAATGAAAAACTGTTTTTT. Translating it yields CASSVGTGGTNEKLFF.

This clonotype occurred many times. The chain employs TRBV9 and TRBJ1-2; D call uncertain. Germline CDR1 SGDLS, CDR2 YYNGEE. The CDR3 loop spans 12 amino acids. V gave up 3 bases and J gave up 1 base, with 4 bases separating them. The CDR3 DNA follows: TGTGCCAGCAGCGCCATTAACTATGGCTACACCTTC. Amino acid sequence: CASSAINYGYTF.

The chain combines TRBV5-1 with TRBJ1-6, with a tentative D call TRBD1 (5 bases). The CDR3 has 16 residues. CDR1 and CDR2 (germline): SGHRS, YFSETQ. V lost 0 bases, J lost 10 bases, and 17 bases lay in between. For the CDR3, the DNA is TGCGCCAGCAGCTTGGACGGGGGGATTGGTTCGTCACCCCTCCACTTT. Amino acid sequence: CASSLDGGIGSSPLHF.

This chain joins TRBV20-1 and TRBJ2-1, with 9 bases identical to TRBD2. Unmatched junction bases numbered 9, after V lost 2 bases and J lost 7 bases. This CDR3 region has 15 residues. Germline V gene lookup returns CDR1 DFQATT and CDR2 SNEGSKA (reference sequence). CDR3 sequence (DNA): TGCAGTGCTAGACCCCCGGCTAGCGGGGTTAATGAGCAGTTCTTC. It translates to CSARPPASGVNEQFF.